This entry lists 5 T cell receptor beta chains sequenced from one sample in a study of post-analysis software for immune sequencing data. cDNA libraries of TCR beta carried unique molecular identifiers. MiXCR, run by TCRdb on the PCR reads, gives a single entry per CDR3 protein. The data show roughly 400,000 distinct CDR3 sequences, about 40% seen once. These receptors lack a known antigen. Study observations and caveats: About five TRBV segments appeared more often in patients than in controls, and TRBV5-6, TRBV5-1 and TRBV20-1 were among these.

Sample: blood. These receptors all come from a girl aged 2 to 10 with multiple sclerosis.

V usage is TRBV7-2 and J usage is TRBJ2-5; D might be TRBD1 (6 bases). The CDR3 runs to 16 residues. The germline V gene has CDR1 SGHTA and CDR2 FQGNSA. Trimming shortened V by 5 bases and J by 4 bases, and 20 bases separated the two germline ends. In nucleotides, the CDR3 is TGTGCCAGCAGCCGACAACAGGGCTTACCGGGAGAGACCCAGTACTTC. This codes for CASSRQQGLPGETQYF.

The chain couples TRBV28 to TRBJ2-3; D not resolved. The length of the CDR3 is 14 residues. Trimming cost V 2 bases and J 0 bases, with 6 bases left between them. CDR1 and CDR2 from the germline V gene are MDHEN and SYDVKM. CDR3 residues: CASSLPDSTDTQYF. The CDR3 coding sequence is TGTGCCAGCAGTTTACCGGATAGCACAGATACGCAGTATTTT.

The chain couples TRBV7-2 to TRBJ2-3, with D maybe TRBD2 (7 bases). The CDR3 extends over 17 amino acids. Per the germline V gene, CDR1 is SGHTA and CDR2 is FQGNSA. Trimming pared 0 bases from V and 5 bases from J, leaving 18 bases between. This CDR3 reads CASSLATQGRERDTQYF. The CDR3 bases are TGTGCCAGCAGCTTAGCGACTCAGGGGCGGGAGAGAGATACGCAGTATTTT.

The chain combines TRBV6-2 or TRBV6-3 with TRBJ2-7, with 7 bases that match TRBD1. Germline lookup yields CDR1 MNHEY and CDR2 SVGEGT. The CDR3 covers 15 residues. Unmatched junction bases numbered 9, after V lost 6 bases and J lost 1 base. The CDR3 DNA reads TGTGCCAGCAGACCCGTAGGGGGCCCTTCCTACGAGCAGTACTTC. Translated: CASRPVGGPSYEQYF.

The rearrangement joins TRBV5-6 to TRBJ2-5; 7 bases match TRBD2. In germline, CDR1 is SGHDT, CDR2 YYEEEE. With 1 base clipped from V and 4 bases from J, the junction kept 10 bases outside the gene matches. The CDR3 loop spans 16 amino acids. CDR3 protein: CASSLREWGGRETQYF. In DNA, the CDR3 is TGTGCCAGCAGCTTGCGGGAGTGGGGGGGACGAGAGACCCAGTACTTC.